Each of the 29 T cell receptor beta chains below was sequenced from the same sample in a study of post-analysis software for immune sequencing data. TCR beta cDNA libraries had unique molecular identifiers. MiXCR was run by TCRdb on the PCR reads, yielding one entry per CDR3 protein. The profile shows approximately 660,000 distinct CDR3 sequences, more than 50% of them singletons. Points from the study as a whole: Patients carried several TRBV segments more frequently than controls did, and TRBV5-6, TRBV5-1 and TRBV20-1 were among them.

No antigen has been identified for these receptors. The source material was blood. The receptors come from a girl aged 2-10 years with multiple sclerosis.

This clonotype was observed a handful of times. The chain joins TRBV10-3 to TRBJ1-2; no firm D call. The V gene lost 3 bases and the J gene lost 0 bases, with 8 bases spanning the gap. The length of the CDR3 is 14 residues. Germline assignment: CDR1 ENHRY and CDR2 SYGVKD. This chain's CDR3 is CAISDISPNYGYTF. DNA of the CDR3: TGTGCCATCAGTGATATTTCACCTAACTATGGCTACACCTTC.

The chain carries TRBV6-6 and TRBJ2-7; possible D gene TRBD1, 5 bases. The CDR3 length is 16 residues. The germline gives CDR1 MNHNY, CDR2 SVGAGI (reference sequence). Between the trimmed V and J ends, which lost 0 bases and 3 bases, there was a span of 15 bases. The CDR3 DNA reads TGTGCCAGCAGTTACTCGTCAGGGTACCATGTCTACGAGCAGTACTTC. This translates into CASSYSSGYHVYEQYF.

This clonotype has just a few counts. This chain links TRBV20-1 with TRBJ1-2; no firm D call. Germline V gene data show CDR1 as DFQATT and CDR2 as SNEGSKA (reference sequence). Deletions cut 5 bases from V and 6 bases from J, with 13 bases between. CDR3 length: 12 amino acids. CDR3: CSALDGLDGYTF. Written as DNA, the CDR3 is TGCAGTGCTTTAGACGGCCTGGATGGCTACACCTTC.

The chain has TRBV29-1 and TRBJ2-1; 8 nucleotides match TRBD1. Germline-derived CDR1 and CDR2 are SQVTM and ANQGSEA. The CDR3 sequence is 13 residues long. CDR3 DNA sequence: TGCGGCGGCGGTTCTGGAACAGGGGGTGAGCAGTTCTTC. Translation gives CGGGSGTGGEQFF.

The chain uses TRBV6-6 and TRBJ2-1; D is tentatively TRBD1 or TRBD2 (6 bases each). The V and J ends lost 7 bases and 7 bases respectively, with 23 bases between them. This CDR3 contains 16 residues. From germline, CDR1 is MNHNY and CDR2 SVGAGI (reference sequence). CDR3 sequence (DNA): TGTGCCAGCACCGAAGGCAGGGGTGGCGGGATTAATGAGCAGTTCTTC. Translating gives CASTEGRGGGINEQFF.

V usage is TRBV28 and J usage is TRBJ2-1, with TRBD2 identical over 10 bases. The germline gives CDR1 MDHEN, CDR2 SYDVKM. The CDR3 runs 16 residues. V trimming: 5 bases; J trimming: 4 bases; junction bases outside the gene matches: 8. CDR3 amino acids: CASSILAGDGYNEQFF. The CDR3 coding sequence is TGTGCCAGCAGTATCCTAGCGGGAGATGGGTACAATGAGCAGTTCTTC. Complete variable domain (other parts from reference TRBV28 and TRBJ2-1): DVKVTQSSRYLVKRTGEKVFLECVQDMDHENMFWYRQDPGLGLRLIYFSYDVKMKEKGDIPEGYSVSREKKERFSLILESASTNQTSMYLCASSILAGDGYNEQFFGPGTRLTVL.

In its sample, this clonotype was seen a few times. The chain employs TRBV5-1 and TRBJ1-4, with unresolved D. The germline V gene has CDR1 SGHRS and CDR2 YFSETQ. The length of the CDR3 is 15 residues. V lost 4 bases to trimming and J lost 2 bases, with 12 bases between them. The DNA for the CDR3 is TGCGCCAGCAGCCTACTCCGGGATACTAATGAAAAACTGTTTTTT. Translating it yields CASSLLRDTNEKLFF.

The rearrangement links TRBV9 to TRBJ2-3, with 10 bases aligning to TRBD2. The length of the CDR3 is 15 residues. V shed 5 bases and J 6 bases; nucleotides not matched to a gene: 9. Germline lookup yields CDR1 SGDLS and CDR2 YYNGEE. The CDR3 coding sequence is TGTGCCAGCAGTGATCTACTAGCGGGGAGTGATACGCAGTATTTT. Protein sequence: CASSDLLAGSDTQYF.

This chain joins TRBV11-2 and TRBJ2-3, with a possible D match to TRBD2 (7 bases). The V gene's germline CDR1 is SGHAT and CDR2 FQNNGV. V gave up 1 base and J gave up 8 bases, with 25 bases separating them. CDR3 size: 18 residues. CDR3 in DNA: TGTGCCAGCAGCTTAGGTCCCAGGGGTCGGGACTATTCTGGTACGCAGTATTTT. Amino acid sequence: CASSLGPRGRDYSGTQYF. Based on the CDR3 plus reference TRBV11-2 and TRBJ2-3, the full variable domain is EAGVAQSPRYKIIEKRQSVAFWCNPISGHATLYWYQQILGQGPKLLIQFQNNGVVDDSQLPKDRFSAERLKGVDSTLKIQPAKLEDSAVYLCASSLGPRGRDYSGTQYFGPGTRLTVL.

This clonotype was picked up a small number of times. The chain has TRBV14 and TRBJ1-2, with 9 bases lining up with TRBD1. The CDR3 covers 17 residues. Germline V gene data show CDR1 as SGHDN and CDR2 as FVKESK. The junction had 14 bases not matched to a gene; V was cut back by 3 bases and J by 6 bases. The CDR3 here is CASSHRTGTGLEDGYTF. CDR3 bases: TGTGCCAGCAGCCACAGAACCGGGACAGGGTTGGAGGATGGCTACACCTTC.

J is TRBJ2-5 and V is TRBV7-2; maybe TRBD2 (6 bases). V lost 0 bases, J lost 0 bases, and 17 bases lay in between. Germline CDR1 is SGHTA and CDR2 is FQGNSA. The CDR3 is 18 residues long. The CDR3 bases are TGTGCCAGCAGCTTAGCCCTTACTACTAGCACTAACCAAGAGACCCAGTACTTC. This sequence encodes CASSLALTTSTNQETQYF.

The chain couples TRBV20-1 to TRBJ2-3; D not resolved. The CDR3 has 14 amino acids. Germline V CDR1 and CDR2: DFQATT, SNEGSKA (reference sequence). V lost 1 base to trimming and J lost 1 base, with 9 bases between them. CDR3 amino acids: CSARGVMGTDTQYF. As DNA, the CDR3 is TGCAGTGCTAGAGGGGTAATGGGCACAGATACGCAGTATTTT.

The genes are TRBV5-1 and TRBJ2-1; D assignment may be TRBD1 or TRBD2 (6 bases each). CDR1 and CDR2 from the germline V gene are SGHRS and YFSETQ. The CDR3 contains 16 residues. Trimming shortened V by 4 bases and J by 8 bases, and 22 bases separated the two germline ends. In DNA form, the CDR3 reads TGCGCCAGCAGCCCGGGGGCTAGCGCAGCTTTGGATGAGCAGTTCTTC. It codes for CASSPGASAALDEQFF.

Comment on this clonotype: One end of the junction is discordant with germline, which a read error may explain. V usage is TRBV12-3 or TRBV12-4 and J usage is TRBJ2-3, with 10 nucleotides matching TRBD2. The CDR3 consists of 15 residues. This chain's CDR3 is CASRLGTSAGFTEYF. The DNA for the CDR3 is TGTGCCAGCAGGCTGGGGACTAGCGCTGGGTTTACGGAGTATTTT.

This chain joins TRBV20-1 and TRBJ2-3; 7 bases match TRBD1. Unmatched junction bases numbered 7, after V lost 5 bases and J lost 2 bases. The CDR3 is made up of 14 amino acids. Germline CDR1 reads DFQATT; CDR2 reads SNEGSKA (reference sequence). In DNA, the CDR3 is TGCAGTGCTGGCGGACAGGTTACCACAGATACGCAGTATTTT. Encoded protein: CSAGGQVTTDTQYF.

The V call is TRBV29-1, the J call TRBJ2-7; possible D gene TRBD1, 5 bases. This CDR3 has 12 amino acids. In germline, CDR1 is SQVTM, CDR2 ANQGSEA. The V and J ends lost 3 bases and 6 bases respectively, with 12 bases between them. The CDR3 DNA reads TGCAGCGTTGACCCAGGGAAAGGCGAGCAGTACTTC. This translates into CSVDPGKGEQYF.

The CDR3 DNA sequence: TGTGCCAGCAGGCCAAACCTCAGGGGGCTCGTAGAGACCCAGTACTTC. It translates to CASRPNLRGLVETQYF. V usage is TRBV28 and J usage is TRBJ2-5; TRBD1 agrees at 8 bases. Trimming cost V 6 bases and J 4 bases; bases outside gene matches: 13. CDR1 MDHEN and CDR2 SYDVKM come from the germline V gene. This CDR3 is 16 amino acids long.

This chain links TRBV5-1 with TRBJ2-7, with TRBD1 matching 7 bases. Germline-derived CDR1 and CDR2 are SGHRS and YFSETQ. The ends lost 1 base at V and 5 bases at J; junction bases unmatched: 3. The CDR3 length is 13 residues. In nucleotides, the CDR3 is TGCGCCAGCAGCTTGTCCACAGGGGACGAGCAGTACTTC. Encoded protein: CASSLSTGDEQYF.

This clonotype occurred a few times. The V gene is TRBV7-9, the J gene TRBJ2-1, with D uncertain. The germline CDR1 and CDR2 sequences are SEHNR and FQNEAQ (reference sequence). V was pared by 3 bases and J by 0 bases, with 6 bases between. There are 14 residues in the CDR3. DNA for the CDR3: TGTGCCAGCAGCTTCCAGAGCTCCTACAATGAGCAGTTCTTC. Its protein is CASSFQSSYNEQFF.

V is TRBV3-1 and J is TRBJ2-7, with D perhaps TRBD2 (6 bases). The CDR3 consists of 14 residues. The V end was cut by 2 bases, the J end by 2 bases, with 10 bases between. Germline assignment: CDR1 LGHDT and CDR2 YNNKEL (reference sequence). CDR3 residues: CASSQMGGAYEQYF. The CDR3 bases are TGTGCCAGCAGCCAAATGGGAGGAGCCTACGAGCAGTACTTC.

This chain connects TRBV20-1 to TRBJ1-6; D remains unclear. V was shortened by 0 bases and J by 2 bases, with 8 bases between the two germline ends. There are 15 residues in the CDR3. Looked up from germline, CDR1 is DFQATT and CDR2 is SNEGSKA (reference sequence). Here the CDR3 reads CSARDDTAYNSPLHF. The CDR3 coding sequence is TGCAGTGCTAGAGATGATACAGCCTATAATTCACCCCTCCACTTT.

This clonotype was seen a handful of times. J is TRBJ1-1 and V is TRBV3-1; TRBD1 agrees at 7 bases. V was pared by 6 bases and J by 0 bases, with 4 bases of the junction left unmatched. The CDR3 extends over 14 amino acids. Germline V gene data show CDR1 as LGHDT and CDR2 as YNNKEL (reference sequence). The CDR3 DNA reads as TGTGCCAGCAGTAGAGGGGGCGTGAACACTGAAGCTTTCTTT. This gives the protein CASSRGGVNTEAFF. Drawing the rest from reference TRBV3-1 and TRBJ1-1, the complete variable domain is DTAVSQTPKYLVTQMGNDKSIKCEQNLGHDTMYWYKQDSKKFLKIMFSYNNKELIINETVPNRFSPKSPDKAHLNLHINSLELGDSAVYFCASSRGGVNTEAFFGQGTRLTVV.

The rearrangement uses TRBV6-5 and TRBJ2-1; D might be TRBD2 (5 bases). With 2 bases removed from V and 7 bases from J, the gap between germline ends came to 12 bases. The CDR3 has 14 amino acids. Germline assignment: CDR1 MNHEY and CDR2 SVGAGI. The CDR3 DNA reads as TGTGCCAGCAGTTACCTCAGGAGGTGGAATGAGCAGTTCTTC. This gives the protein CASSYLRRWNEQFF.

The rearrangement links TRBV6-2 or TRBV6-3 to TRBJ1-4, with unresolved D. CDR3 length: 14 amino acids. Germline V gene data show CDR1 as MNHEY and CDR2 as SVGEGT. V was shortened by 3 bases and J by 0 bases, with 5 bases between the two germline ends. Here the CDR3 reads CASSYRTTNEKLFF. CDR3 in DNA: TGTGCCAGCAGTTATCGGACAACTAATGAAAAACTGTTTTTT.

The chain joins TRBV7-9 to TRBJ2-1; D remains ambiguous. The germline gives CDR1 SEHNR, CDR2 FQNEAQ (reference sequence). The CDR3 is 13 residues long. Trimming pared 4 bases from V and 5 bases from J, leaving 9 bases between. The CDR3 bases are TGTGCCAGCAGCTGGGTCATGGACAATGAGCAGTTCTTC. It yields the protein CASSWVMDNEQFF.

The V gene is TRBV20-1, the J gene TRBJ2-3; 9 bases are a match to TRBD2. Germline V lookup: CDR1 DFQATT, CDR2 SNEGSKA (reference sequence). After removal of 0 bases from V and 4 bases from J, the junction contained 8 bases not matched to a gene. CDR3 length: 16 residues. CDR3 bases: TGCAGTGCTAGAGAGGTGACGGGACTAGCCCCAGATACGCAGTATTTT. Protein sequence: CSAREVTGLAPDTQYF.

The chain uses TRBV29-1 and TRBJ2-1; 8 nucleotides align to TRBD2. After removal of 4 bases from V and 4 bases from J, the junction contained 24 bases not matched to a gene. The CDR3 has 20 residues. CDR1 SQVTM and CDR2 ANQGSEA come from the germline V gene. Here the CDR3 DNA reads TGCAGCGTTGGCACCCTGCGCCGGGGACTAGTGAGGGAGGGATACAATGAGCAGTTCTTC. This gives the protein CSVGTLRRGLVREGYNEQFF.

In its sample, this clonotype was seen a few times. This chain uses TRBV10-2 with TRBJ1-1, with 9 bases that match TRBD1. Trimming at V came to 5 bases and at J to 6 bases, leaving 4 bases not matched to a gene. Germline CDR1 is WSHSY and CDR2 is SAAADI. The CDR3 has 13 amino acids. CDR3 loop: CASSKGQGAEAFF. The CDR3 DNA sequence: TGCGCCAGCAGTAAGGGACAGGGAGCTGAAGCTTTCTTT.

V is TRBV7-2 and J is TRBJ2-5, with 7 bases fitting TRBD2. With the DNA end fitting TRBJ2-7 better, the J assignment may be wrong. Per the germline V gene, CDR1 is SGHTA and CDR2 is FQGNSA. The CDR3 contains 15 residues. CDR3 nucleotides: TGTGCCAGCAGCTTAGAGACTAGCCTTGACGCCGAGCAGTACTTC. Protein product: CASSLETSLDAEQYF.